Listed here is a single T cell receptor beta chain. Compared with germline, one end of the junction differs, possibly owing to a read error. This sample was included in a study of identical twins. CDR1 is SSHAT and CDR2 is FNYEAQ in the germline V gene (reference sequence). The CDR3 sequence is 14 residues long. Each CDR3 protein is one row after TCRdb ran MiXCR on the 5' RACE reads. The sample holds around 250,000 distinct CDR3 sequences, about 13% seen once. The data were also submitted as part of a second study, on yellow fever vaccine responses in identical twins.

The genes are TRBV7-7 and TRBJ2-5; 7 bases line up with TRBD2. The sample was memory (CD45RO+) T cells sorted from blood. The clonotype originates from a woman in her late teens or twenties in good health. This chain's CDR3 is CASSIGTGGETQYF. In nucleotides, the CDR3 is TGTGCTAGCAGTATCGGGACCGGGGGGGAGACCCAGTACTTC.